This T cell receptor (beta chain) is drawn from a study of blood T cells in healthy people across ages. This clonotype was observed a handful of times. This CDR3 has 18 residues. V was shortened by 4 bases and J by 6 bases, with 27 bases between the two germline ends. CDR1 and CDR2 from the germline V gene are MNHEY and SVGEGT. PCR was performed a second time for roughly 7 to 12 cycles using a sample-barcoded 5' primer and a J-beta primer mix. TCRdb fed the 5' RACE reads into MiXCR, producing one record per CDR3 protein. The sample includes hundreds of thousands of distinct CDR3 sequences, less than 35% of them seen just once.

The V and J genes are TRBV6-2 or TRBV6-3 and TRBJ1-2; a possible D gene is TRBD1 (5 bases). The sequenced sample was blood. This TCR derives from a woman over 75 in good health. This CDR3 reads CASSFRDSDDYKRHGYTF. CDR3 bases: TGTGCCAGCAGTTTCCGTGACAGCGACGATTACAAGAGGCATGGCTACACCTTC.